This T cell receptor beta chain was found in a study of shared clonotypes between healthy human individuals. Study-wide background: The composition of the donors was a couple of women and a few men aged 18 to 49. General study findings and limits: Among four donors, roughly 5% of naive CD4 clonotypes were found in common.

There are 15 residues in the CDR3. With V trimmed by 3 bases and J by 8 bases, 5 bases remained unmatched. The germline V gene has CDR1 SGHAT and CDR2 FQNNGV. The run depth of the assay was deep. As originally analysed: Because ImmunoSEQ provided only junction sequences with no quality scores, the filtering differed. Some clones are missing from TCRdb's copy, which holds only in-frame ones; the method was immunoSEQ multiplex PCR. Clone size and the V and J calls come from that table; the DNA yielded D and trimming. The data show approximately 2.3 million clones, 93% seen once. With regard to this clone: What it binds is not known.

This clonotype was obtained from a man between 18 and 35 years old in good health. Some clones in this sample may be carry-over from other donors' samples. The rearrangement links TRBV11-2 to TRBJ1-6; 9 positions match TRBD1. What was sequenced was naive CD4+ T cells from PBMCs. Indicated subset: CD45RA+ positively selected. The CDR3 DNA reads TGTGCCAGCAGCTTTAACCGGGACAGGGATTCACCCCTCCACTTT. Protein: CASSFNRDRDSPLHF. Complete variable domain (other parts from reference TRBV11-2 and TRBJ1-6): EAGVAQSPRYKIIEKRQSVAFWCNPISGHATLYWYQQILGQGPKLLIQFQNNGVVDDSQLPKDRFSAERLKGVDSTLKIQPAKLEDSAVYLCASSFNRDRDSPLHFGNGTRLTVT.